The sequence of this T cell receptor (beta chain) was determined in a study of monozygotic twins with inflammatory bowel disease. Researchers put TCRalpha and TCRbeta cDNA through two nested PCRs lasting around 15 and 10 cycles. TCRdb reprocessed the 5' RACE reads, keeping one entry per CDR3 protein, no DNA. The sample table includes 93,000 or so distinct CDR3 sequences. Looked up from germline, CDR1 is SGHTA and CDR2 is FQGNSA. The CDR3 runs 18 residues. This chain links TRBV7-2 with TRBJ2-7. Sequences were obtained from blood. This receptor was taken from a human donor with ulcerative colitis or Crohn's disease, or a healthy co-twin of an affected twin (not recorded which). CDR3 region: CASSLAGLVTGFSYEQYF.